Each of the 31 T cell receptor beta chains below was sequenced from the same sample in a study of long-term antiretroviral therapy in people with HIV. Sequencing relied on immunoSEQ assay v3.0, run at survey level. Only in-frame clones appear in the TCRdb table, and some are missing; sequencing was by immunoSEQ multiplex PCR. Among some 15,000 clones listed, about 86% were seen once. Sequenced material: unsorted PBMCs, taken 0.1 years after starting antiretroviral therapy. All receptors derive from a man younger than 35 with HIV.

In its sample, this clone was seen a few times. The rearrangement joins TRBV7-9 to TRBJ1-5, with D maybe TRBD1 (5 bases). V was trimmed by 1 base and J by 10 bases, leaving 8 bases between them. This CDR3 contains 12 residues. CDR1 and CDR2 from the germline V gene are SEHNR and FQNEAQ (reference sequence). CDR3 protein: CASSLGDRPQHF. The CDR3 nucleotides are TGTGCCAGCAGCTTAGGAGACAGACCCCAGCATTTT.

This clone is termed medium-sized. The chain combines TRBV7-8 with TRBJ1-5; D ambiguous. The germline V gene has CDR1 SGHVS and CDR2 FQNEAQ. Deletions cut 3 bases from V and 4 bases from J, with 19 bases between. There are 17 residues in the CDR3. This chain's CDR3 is CASSFLRLGQENQPQHF. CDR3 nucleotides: TGTGCCAGCAGCTTCTTAAGACTAGGGCAGGAAAATCAGCCCCAGCATTTT.

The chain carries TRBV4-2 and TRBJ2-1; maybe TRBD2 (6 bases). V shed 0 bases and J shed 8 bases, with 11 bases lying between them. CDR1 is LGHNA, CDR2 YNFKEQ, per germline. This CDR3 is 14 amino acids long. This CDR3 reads CASSQENASDEQFF. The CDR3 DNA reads TGTGCCAGCAGCCAAGAAAATGCTAGCGATGAGCAGTTCTTC.

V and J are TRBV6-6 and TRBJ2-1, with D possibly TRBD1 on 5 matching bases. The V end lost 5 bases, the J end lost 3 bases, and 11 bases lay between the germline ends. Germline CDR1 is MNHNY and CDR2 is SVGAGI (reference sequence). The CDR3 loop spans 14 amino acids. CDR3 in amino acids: CASSRTRDYNEQFF. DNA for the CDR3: TGTGCCAGCAGTCGCACCAGGGACTACAATGAGCAGTTCTTC.

The CDR3 sequence: CASSIPKETQYF. The CDR3 DNA is TGCGCCAGCAGCATACCTAAAGAGACCCAGTACTTC. The chain couples TRBV5-1 to TRBJ2-5, with D uncertain. V gave up 4 bases and J gave up 3 bases, with 7 bases separating them. The CDR3 has 12 residues. Germline CDR1 is SGHRS and CDR2 is YFSETQ.

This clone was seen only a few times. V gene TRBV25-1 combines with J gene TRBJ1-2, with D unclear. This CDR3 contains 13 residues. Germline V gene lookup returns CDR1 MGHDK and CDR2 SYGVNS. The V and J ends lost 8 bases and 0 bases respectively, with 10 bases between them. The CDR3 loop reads CASLLSSNYGYTF. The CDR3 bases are TGTGCCAGCCTCCTTAGCTCTAACTATGGCTACACCTTC.

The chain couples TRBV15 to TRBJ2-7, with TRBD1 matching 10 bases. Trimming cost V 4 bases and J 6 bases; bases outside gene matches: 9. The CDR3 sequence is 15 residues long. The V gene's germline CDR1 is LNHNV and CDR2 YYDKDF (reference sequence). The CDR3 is CATSKGGQGFTEQYF. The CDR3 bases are TGTGCCACCAGCAAAGGGGGACAGGGGTTTACCGAGCAGTACTTC.

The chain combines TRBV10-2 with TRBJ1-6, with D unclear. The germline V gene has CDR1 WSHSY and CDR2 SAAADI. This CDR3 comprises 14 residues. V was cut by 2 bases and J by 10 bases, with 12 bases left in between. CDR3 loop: CASSEDGKRSPLHF. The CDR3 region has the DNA TGCGCCAGCAGTGAGGACGGGAAGAGGTCACCCCTCCACTTT.

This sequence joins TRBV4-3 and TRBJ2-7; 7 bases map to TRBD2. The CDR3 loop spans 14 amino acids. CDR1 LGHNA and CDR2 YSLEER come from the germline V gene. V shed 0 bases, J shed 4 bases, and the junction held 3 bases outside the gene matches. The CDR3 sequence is CASSQERGGYEQYF. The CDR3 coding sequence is TGCGCCAGCAGCCAAGAAAGGGGAGGGTACGAGCAGTACTTC.

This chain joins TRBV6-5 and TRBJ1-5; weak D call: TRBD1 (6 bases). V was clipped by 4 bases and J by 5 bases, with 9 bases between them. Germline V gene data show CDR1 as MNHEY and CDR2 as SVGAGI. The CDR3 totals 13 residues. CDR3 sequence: CASSLGGDQPQHF. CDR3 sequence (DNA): TGTGCCAGCAGTTTAGGGGGGGATCAGCCCCAGCATTTT.

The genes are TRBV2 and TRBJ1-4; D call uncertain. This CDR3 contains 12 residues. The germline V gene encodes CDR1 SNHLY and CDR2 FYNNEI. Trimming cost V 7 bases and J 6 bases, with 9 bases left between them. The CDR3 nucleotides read TGTGCCAGCATTAGGGATGATGAAAAACTGTTTTTT. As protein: CASIRDDEKLFF.

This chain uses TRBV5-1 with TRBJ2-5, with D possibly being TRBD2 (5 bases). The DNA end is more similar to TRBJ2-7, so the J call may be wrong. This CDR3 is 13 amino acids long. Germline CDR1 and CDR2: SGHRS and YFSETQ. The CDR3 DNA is TGCGCCAGCAGCAATGGGGAGACCTACGAGCAGTACTTC. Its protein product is CASSNGETYEQYF.

CDR3 residues: CASSSGETGFYNSPLHF. CDR3 coding DNA: TGTGCCAGCAGCTCGGGAGAAACAGGCTTCTATAATTCACCCCTCCACTTT. This chain uses TRBV7-9 with TRBJ1-6; D may be TRBD1 (5 bases). CDR1 SEHNR and CDR2 FQNEAQ come from the germline V gene (reference sequence). The V end lost 4 bases, the J end lost 3 bases, and 16 bases lay between the germline ends. The CDR3 spans 17 residues.

The DNA for the CDR3 is TGTGCCACCAGGATGAGGGCCTGGAGTGAAAAACTGTTTTTT. This codes for CATRMRAWSEKLFF. The V and J genes are TRBV15 and TRBJ1-4; the D is unclear. The germline V and J ends were trimmed by 6 bases and 7 bases, with 15 bases remaining between them. Germline loops: CDR1 LNHNV, CDR2 YYDKDF (reference sequence). This CDR3 spans 14 amino acids.

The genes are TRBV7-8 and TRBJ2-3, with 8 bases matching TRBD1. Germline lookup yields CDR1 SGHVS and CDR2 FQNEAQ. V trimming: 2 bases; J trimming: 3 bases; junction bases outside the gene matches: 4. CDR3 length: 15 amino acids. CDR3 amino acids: CASSLLDRVTDTQYF. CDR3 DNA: TGTGCCAGCAGCTTATTGGACAGGGTGACAGATACGCAGTATTTT.

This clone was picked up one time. The CDR3 nucleotides read TGTGCCAGCAGGAATATAGGGAACACTGAAGCTTTCTTT. Encoded protein: CASRNIGNTEAFF. The rearrangement uses TRBV9 and TRBJ1-1; no definite D call. CDR3 size: 13 residues. V gave up 5 bases and J gave up 1 base, with 9 bases separating them. Germline-derived CDR1 and CDR2 are SGDLS and YYNGEE.

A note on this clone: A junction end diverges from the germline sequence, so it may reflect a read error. CDR3 residues: CASSWTKVDSQYF. In nucleotides, the CDR3 is TGTGCCAGCAGCTGGACCAAGGTAGATTCGCAGTATTTT. V usage is TRBV13 and J usage is TRBJ2-3; D ambiguous. Germline V gene lookup returns CDR1 PRHDT and CDR2 FYEKMQ (reference sequence). The CDR3 has 13 residues.

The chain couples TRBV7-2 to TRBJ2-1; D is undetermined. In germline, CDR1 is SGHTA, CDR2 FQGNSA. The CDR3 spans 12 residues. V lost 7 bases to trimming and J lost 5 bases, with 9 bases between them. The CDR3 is CASNLNHNEQFF. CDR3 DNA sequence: TGTGCCAGCAACTTGAACCACAATGAGCAGTTCTTC.

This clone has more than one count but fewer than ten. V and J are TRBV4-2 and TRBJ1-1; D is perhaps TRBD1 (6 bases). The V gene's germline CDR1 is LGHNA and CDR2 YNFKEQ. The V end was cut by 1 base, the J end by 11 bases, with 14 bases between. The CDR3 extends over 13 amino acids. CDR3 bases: TGTGCCAGCAGCCAAGTAACGGGACAATGGGCTTTCTTT. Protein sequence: CASSQVTGQWAFF.

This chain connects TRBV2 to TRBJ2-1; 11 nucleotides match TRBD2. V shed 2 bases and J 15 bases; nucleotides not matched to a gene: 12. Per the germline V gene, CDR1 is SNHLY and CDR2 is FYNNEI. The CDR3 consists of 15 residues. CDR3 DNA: TGTGCCAGCAGTGAACGGAGCCTAGCGGGAGGAGAGGTGTTCTTC. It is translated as CASSERSLAGGEVFF.

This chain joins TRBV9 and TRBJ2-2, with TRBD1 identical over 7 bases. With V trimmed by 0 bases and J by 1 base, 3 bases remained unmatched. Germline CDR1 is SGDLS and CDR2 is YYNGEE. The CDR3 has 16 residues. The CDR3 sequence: CASSVARDRNTGELFF. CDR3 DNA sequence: TGTGCCAGCAGCGTAGCCCGGGACAGGAACACCGGGGAGCTGTTTTTT.

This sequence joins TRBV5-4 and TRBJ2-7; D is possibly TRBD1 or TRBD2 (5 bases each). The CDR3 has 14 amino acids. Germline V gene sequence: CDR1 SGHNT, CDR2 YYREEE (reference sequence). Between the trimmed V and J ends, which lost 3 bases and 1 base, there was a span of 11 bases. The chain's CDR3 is CASSYLGESYEQYF. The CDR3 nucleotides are TGTGCCAGCAGCTACTTGGGGGAGTCCTACGAGCAGTACTTC. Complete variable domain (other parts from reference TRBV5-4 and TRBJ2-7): ETGVTQSPTHLIKTRGQQVTLRCSSQSGHNTVSWYQQALGQGPQFIFQYYREEENGRGNFPPRFSGLQFPNYSSELNVNALELDDSALYLCASSYLGESYEQYFGPGTRLTVT.

This chain's CDR3 is CASSPEGISNQPQHF. DNA for the CDR3: TGTGCCAGCTCACCTGAGGGAATCAGCAATCAGCCCCAGCATTTT. J is TRBJ1-5 and V is TRBV18, with D hard to call. V lost 3 bases, J lost 1 base, and 10 bases lay in between. From germline, CDR1 is KGHSH and CDR2 LQKENI. CDR3 length: 15 residues. Drawing the rest from reference TRBV18 and TRBJ1-5, the complete variable domain is NAGVMQNPRHLVRRRGQEARLRCSPMKGHSHVYWYRQLPEEGLKFMVYLQKENIIDESGMPKERFSAEFPKEGPSILRIQQVVRGDSAAYFCASSPEGISNQPQHFGDGTRLSIL.

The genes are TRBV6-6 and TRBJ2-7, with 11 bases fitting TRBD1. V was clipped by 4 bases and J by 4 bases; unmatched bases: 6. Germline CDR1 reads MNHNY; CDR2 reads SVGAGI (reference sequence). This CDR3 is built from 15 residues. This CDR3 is CASSSPDRGQYEQYF. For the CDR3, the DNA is TGTGCCAGCAGTTCCCCGGACAGGGGGCAATACGAGCAGTACTTC.

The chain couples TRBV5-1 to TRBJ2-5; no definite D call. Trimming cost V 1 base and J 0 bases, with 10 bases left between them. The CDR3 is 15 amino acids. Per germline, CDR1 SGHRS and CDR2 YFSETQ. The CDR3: CASSLRPMNQETQYF. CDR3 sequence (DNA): TGCGCCAGCAGCTTGAGGCCTATGAACCAAGAGACCCAGTACTTC.

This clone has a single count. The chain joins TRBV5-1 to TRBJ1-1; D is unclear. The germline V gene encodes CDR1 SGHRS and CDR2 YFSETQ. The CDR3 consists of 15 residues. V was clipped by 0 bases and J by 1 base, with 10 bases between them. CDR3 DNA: TGCGCCAGCAGCTTGGTGTCCTTAGAGAACACTGAAGCTTTCTTT. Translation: CASSLVSLENTEAFF.

The CDR3 region has the DNA TGCAGCGTGACGCTACAGGGTCGGGGAAACACCATATATTTT. Its protein product is CSVTLQGRGNTIYF. This chain connects TRBV29-1 to TRBJ1-3; possible D gene TRBD1, 6 bases. The CDR3 totals 14 residues. Germline-derived CDR1 and CDR2 are SQVTM and ANQGSEA. Between the trimmed V and J ends, which lost 6 bases and 4 bases, there was a span of 16 bases.

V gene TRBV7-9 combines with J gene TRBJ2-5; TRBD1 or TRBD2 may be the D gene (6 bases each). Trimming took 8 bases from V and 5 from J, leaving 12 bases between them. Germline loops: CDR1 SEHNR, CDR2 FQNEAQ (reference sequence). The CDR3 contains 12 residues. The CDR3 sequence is CASLGGAETQYF. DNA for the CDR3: TGTGCCAGCCTGGGGGGCGCGGAGACCCAGTACTTC.

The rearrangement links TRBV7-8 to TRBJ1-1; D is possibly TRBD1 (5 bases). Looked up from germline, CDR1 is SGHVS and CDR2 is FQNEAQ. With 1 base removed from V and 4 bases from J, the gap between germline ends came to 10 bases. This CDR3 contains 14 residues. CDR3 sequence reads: CASSLVQGTTEAFF. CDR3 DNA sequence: TGTGCCAGCAGCTTAGTTCAGGGTACCACTGAAGCTTTCTTT.

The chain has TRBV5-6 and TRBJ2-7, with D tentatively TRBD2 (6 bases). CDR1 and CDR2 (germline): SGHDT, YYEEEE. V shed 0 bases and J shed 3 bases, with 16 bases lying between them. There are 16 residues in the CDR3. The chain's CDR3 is CASSLASGGALYEQYF. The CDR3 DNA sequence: TGTGCCAGCAGCTTGGCTTCCGGCGGGGCTCTCTACGAGCAGTACTTC.

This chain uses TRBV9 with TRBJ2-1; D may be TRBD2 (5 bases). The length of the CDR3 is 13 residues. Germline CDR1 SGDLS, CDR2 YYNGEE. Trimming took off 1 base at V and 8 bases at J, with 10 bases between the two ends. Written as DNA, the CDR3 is TGTGCCAGCAGCGTAACTAGTCAGGATGAGCAGTTCTTC. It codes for CASSVTSQDEQFF.